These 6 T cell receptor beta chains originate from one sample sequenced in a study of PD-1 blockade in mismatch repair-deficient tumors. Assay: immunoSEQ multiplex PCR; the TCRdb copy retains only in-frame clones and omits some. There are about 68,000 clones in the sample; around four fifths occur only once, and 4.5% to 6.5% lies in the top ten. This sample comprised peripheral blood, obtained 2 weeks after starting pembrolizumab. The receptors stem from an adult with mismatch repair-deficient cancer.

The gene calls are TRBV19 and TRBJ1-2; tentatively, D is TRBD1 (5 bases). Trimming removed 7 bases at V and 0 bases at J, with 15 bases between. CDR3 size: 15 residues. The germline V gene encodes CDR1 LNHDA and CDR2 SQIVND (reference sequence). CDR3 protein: CASTSLGVTNYGYTF. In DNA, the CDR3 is TGTGCCAGTACATCTTTAGGGGTAACTAACTATGGCTACACCTTC.

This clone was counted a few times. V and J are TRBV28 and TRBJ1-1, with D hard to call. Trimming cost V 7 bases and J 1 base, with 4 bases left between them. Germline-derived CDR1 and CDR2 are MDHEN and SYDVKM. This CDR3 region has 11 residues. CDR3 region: CASMTNTEAFF. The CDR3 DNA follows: TGTGCCAGCATGACGAACACTGAAGCTTTCTTT.

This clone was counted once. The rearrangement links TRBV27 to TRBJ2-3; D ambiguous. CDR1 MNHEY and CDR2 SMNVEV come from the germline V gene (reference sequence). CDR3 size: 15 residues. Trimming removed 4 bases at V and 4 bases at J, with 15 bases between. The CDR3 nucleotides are TGTGCCAGCAGTTCCACCGCTTTCGGTTCAGATACGCAGTATTTT. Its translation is CASSSTAFGSDTQYF.

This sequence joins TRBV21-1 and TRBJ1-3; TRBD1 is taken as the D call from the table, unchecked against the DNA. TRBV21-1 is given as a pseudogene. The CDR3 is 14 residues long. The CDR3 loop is CASSNTGVRNTIYF. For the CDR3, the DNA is TGTGCCAGCAGCAACACAGGGGTGAGAAACACCATATATTTT.

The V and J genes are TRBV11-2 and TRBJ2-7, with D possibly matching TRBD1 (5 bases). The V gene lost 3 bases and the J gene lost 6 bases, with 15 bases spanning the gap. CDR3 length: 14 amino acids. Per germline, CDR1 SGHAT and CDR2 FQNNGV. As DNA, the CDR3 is TGTGCCAGCAGCTTCGAACCCTGGGGCTCCGAGCAGTACTTC. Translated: CASSFEPWGSEQYF. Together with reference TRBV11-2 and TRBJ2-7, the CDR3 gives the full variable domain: EAGVAQSPRYKIIEKRQSVAFWCNPISGHATLYWYQQILGQGPKLLIQFQNNGVVDDSQLPKDRFSAERLKGVDSTLKIQPAKLEDSAVYLCASSFEPWGSEQYFGPGTRLTVT.

CDR3: CASSKFWCGWTEQYF. CDR3 nucleotides: TGTGCCAGCAGCAAATTTTGGTGCGGATGGACCGAGCAGTACTTC. The rearrangement joins TRBV21-1 to TRBJ2-7. TRBV21-1 is a listed pseudogene. The CDR3 is made up of 15 amino acids.